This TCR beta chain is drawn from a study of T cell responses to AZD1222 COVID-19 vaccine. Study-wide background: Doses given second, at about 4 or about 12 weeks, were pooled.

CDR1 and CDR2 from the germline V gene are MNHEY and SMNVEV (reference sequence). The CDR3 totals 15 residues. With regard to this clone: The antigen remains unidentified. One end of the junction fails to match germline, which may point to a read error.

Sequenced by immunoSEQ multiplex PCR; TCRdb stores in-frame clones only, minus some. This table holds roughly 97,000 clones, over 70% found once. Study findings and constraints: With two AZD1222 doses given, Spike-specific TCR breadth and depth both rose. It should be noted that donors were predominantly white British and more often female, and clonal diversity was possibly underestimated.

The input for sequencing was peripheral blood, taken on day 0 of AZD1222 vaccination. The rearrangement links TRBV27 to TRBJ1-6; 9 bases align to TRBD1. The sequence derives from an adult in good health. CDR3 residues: CASNLQGARNSPLHF. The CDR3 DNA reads TGTGCCAGCAATTTACAGGGGGCCCGGAATTCACCCCTCCACTTT.